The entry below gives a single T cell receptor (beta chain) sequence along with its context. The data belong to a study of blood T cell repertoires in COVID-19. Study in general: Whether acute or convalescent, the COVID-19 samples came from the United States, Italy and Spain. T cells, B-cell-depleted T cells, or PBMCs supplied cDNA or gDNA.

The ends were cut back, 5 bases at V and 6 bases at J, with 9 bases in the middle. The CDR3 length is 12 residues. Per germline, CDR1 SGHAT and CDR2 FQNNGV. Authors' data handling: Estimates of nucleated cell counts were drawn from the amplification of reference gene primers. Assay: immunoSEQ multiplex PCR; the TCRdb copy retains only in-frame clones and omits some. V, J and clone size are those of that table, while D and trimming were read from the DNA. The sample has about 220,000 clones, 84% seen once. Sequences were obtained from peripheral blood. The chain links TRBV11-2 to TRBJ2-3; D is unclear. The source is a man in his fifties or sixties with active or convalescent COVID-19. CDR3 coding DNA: TGTGCCAGCAGCCTCGCGGAGGATACGCAGTATTTT. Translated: CASSLAEDTQYF.